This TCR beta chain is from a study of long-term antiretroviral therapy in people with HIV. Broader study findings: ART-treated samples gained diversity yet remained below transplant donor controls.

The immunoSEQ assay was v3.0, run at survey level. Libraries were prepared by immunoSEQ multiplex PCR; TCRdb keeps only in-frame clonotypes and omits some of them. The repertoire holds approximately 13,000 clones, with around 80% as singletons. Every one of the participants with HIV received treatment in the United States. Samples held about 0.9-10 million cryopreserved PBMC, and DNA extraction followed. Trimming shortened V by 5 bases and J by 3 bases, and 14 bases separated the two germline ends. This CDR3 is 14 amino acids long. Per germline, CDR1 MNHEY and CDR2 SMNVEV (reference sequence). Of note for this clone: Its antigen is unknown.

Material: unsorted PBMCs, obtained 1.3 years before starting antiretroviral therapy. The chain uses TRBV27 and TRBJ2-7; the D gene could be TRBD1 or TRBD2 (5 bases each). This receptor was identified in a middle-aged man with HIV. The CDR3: CASSPYGTVYEQYF. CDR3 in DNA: TGTGCCAGCAGTCCTTACGGGACGGTCTACGAGCAGTACTTC.